A single sample is the source of the 21 T cell receptor beta chains below, sequenced in a study of radiotherapy plus CTLA-4 blockade in lung cancer. Here immunoSEQ multiplex PCR was the method, and the copy in TCRdb shows in-frame clones only, minus some. The sample contains 80,000 to 100,000 clones, 65% to 85% of which appear only once. The input for sequencing was peripheral blood, taken from a patient treated with radiotherapy plus ipilimumab. The receptors derive from a human donor with non-small cell lung cancer who had a partial response to radiotherapy plus ipilimumab. Some clones in this sample may be carry-over from other donors' samples.

The V and J genes are TRBV11-2 and TRBJ2-3; 8 bases map to TRBD1. Germline V gene lookup returns CDR1 SGHAT and CDR2 FQNNGV. The CDR3 has 16 residues. V dropped 2 bases and J dropped 3; count of bases not matched to a gene: 7. CDR3 protein: CASSLWFNRGTDTQYF. As DNA, the CDR3 is TGTGCCAGCAGCTTATGGTTTAACAGGGGGACAGATACGCAGTATTTT. Full variable domain (outside the CDR3, taken from reference TRBV11-2 and TRBJ2-3): EAGVAQSPRYKIIEKRQSVAFWCNPISGHATLYWYQQILGQGPKLLIQFQNNGVVDDSQLPKDRFSAERLKGVDSTLKIQPAKLEDSAVYLCASSLWFNRGTDTQYFGPGTRLTVL.

The rearrangement uses TRBV7-2 and TRBJ2-3; the D gene is possibly TRBD2 (7 bases). CDR3 length equals 15 residues. V was clipped by 1 base and J by 4 bases, with 12 bases between them. Germline CDR1 and CDR2: SGHTA and FQGNSA. DNA of the CDR3: TGTGCCAGCAGCTTAGGGGGGGGCCGGGCAGATACGCAGTATTTT. Its translation is CASSLGGGRADTQYF.

The rearrangement joins TRBV10-3 to TRBJ2-6, with D possibly matching TRBD1 (5 bases). V lost 8 bases to trimming and J lost 1 base, with 9 bases between them. Per the germline V gene, CDR1 is ENHRY and CDR2 is SYGVKD. The CDR3 sequence is 14 residues long. CDR3 DNA sequence: TGTGCCATCGGGGCCCCATCTGGGGCCAACGTCCTGACTTTC. This translates into CAIGAPSGANVLTF.

This clone came up a few times. The chain couples TRBV7-2 to TRBJ1-6; the D is unclear. Germline-derived CDR1 and CDR2 are SGHTA and FQGNSA. Deletions cut 0 bases from V and 10 bases from J, with 13 bases between. The CDR3 has 15 amino acids. CDR3 sequence reads: CASSLAEGGGSPLHF. The CDR3 nucleotides are TGTGCCAGCAGCTTAGCGGAGGGAGGAGGGTCACCCCTCCACTTT.

J is TRBJ1-1 and V is TRBV19; TRBD1 might be the D (6 bases). Germline-derived CDR1 and CDR2 are LNHDA and SQIVND (reference sequence). The CDR3 sequence is 13 residues long. Deletions cut 3 bases from V and 4 bases from J, with 9 bases between. The chain's CDR3 is CASSMRGGTEAFF. In DNA, the CDR3 is TGTGCCAGTAGTATGAGGGGGGGCACTGAAGCTTTCTTT.

The V and J genes are TRBV7-8 and TRBJ1-1, with no clear D. Germline V CDR1 and CDR2: SGHVS, FQNEAQ. CDR3 size: 14 residues. Trimming removed 2 bases from V and 2 bases from J, with 9 bases in between. The CDR3 nucleotides are TGTGCCAGCAGCTTAATTTTGAGAAACACTGAAGCTTTCTTT. Translating it yields CASSLILRNTEAFF.

V gene TRBV11-2 combines with J gene TRBJ1-3; D gene unclear. Trimming took off 0 bases at V and 0 bases at J, with 12 bases between the two ends. The CDR3 extends over 17 amino acids. The V gene's germline CDR1 is SGHAT and CDR2 FQNNGV. CDR3 residues: CASSLEEAALSGNTIYF. CDR3 DNA sequence: TGTGCCAGCAGCTTAGAGGAAGCGGCCCTCTCTGGAAACACCATATATTTT. Variable domain in full (rest from reference TRBV11-2 and TRBJ1-3): EAGVAQSPRYKIIEKRQSVAFWCNPISGHATLYWYQQILGQGPKLLIQFQNNGVVDDSQLPKDRFSAERLKGVDSTLKIQPAKLEDSAVYLCASSLEEAALSGNTIYFGEGSWLTVV.

In this sample, this clone turned up a few times. CDR3 coding DNA: TGTGCCACCAGCAGAGGTCAGGGGACAGGGAACAATGAGCAGTTCTTC. Translated: CATSRGQGTGNNEQFF. The chain joins TRBV15 to TRBJ2-1; TRBD1 agrees at 9 bases. V lost 1 base and J lost 5; bases outside the gene matches: 6. The CDR3 consists of 16 residues. Germline CDR1 LNHNV, CDR2 YYDKDF (reference sequence).

In its sample, this clone was seen a few times. V gene TRBV6-1 combines with J gene TRBJ1-3; D is undetermined. CDR1 MNHNS and CDR2 SASEGT come from the germline V gene. This CDR3 spans 13 amino acids. V lost 4 bases and J lost 1, with 5 bases in between. This CDR3 reads CASSALSGNTIYF. The DNA for the CDR3 is TGTGCCAGCAGTGCCCTTTCTGGAAACACCATATATTTT.

This chain links TRBV28 with TRBJ2-7, with D unclear. The CDR3 is made up of 16 amino acids. Trimming cost V 3 bases and J 5 bases, with 20 bases left between them. Looked up from germline, CDR1 is MDHEN and CDR2 is SYDVKM. Written as DNA, the CDR3 is TGTGCCAGCAGTTTTATAGTAGCCCAGCCTGTGGACGAGCAGTACTTC. It is translated as CASSFIVAQPVDEQYF.

This chain uses TRBV25-1 with TRBJ1-4, with D possibly matching TRBD1 (6 bases). CDR3 size: 15 residues. CDR1 and CDR2 (germline): MGHDK, SYGVNS. V was clipped by 1 base and J by 8 bases, with 14 bases between them. The CDR3 bases are TGTGCCAGCAGTGAATTAAACAGGGTGGAGGAAAAACTGTTTTTT. Translated, it gives CASSELNRVEEKLFF.

This clone was seen only once. The rearrangement uses TRBV5-4 and TRBJ1-5, with D possibly TRBD1 on 5 matching bases. In germline, CDR1 is SGHNT, CDR2 YYREEE (reference sequence). CDR3 size: 14 residues. V gave up 3 bases and J gave up 5 bases, with 12 bases separating them. The DNA of the CDR3 is TGTGCCAGCAGCTGGGGCGGGGCAGATCAGCCCCAGCATTTT. It specifies CASSWGGADQPQHF.

V gene TRBV28 combines with J gene TRBJ2-1; TRBD2 matches at 7 bases. This CDR3 has 15 amino acids. The germline V gene has CDR1 MDHEN and CDR2 SYDVKM. The junction had 8 bases not matched to a gene; V was cut back by 5 bases and J by 4 bases. This CDR3 reads CASSGEGLPYNEQFF. The CDR3 region has the DNA TGTGCCAGCAGTGGGGAGGGACTGCCGTACAATGAGCAGTTCTTC.

The rearrangement joins TRBV28 to TRBJ1-2, with 9 positions matching TRBD1. The J segment lost 3 bases and the V segment lost 1 base, leaving 6 bases of the junction unmatched. This CDR3 spans 16 amino acids. In germline, CDR1 is MDHEN, CDR2 SYDVKM. For the CDR3, the DNA is TGTGCCAGCAGTTTATTGGGACAGGGTGTCTACTATGGCTACACCTTC. Amino acids: CASSLLGQGVYYGYTF.

This sequence joins TRBV6-1 and TRBJ2-7; no firm D call. This CDR3 has 15 amino acids. V was shortened by 6 bases and J by 3 bases, with 18 bases between the two germline ends. Germline assignment: CDR1 MNHNS and CDR2 SASEGT. The chain's CDR3 is CASRPPSEHHYEQYF. DNA for the CDR3: TGTGCCAGCAGACCTCCCAGCGAGCACCACTACGAGCAGTACTTC.

This clone showed up just a few times. The chain links TRBV29-1 to TRBJ2-7; 9 bases are shared with TRBD2. The CDR3 has 16 residues. CDR1 is SQVTM and CDR2 is ANQGSEA in the germline V gene. The V segment lost 1 base and the J segment 2 bases; nucleotides outside the gene matches: 9. Here the CDR3 reads CSVEGVLAGNAYEQYF. The DNA of the CDR3 is TGCAGCGTTGAAGGAGTGCTAGCGGGAAATGCCTACGAGCAGTACTTC.

CDR3: CASSLSEDTQYF. CDR3 DNA sequence: TGTGCCAGCAGCCTTAGCGAGGATACGCAGTATTTT. The gene calls are TRBV9 and TRBJ2-3; D is perhaps TRBD2 (5 bases). Germline loops: CDR1 SGDLS, CDR2 YYNGEE. The V end lost 4 bases, the J end lost 6 bases, and 9 bases lay between the germline ends. The CDR3 spans 12 residues.

The DNA for the CDR3 is TGTGCCAGTAGTGGACAGGGGGTGCAGCCCCAGCATTTT. Translation: CASSGQGVQPQHF. The chain combines TRBV19 with TRBJ1-5; TRBD1 matches 10 bases. V was clipped by 5 bases and J by 7 bases; unmatched bases: 2. Germline V gene lookup returns CDR1 LNHDA and CDR2 SQIVND (reference sequence). CDR3 size: 13 residues.

The genes are TRBV11-2 and TRBJ2-4; 8 bases match TRBD1. Germline V gene lookup returns CDR1 SGHAT and CDR2 FQNNGV. This CDR3 has 16 amino acids. Germline trimming cut 4 bases from V and 2 bases from J; bases unmatched to any gene: 7. The CDR3 loop reads CASSSIDRGPKNIQYF. The CDR3 bases are TGTGCCAGCAGCTCGATCGACAGGGGCCCCAAAAACATTCAGTACTTC.

The chain has TRBV28 and TRBJ2-1, with 8 bases matching TRBD1. The CDR3 has 15 residues. Germline V gene lookup returns CDR1 MDHEN and CDR2 SYDVKM. The V segment lost 2 bases and the J segment 7 bases; nucleotides outside the gene matches: 7. This chain's CDR3 is CASSLGQGYRNEQFF. The CDR3 DNA follows: TGTGCCAGCAGTTTAGGACAGGGTTATCGGAATGAGCAGTTCTTC.

The V and J genes are TRBV6-1 and TRBJ1-4; 7 bases map to TRBD1. The germline gives CDR1 MNHNS, CDR2 SASEGT. The CDR3 covers 14 residues. V lost 6 bases to trimming and J lost 6 bases; unmatched junction nucleotides: 7. CDR3 loop: CASSDRVLDEKLFF. For the CDR3, the DNA is TGTGCCAGCAGCGACAGGGTGTTGGATGAAAAACTGTTTTTT.